The text below deals with one T cell receptor (beta chain). This clone has a handful of counts. Its antigen is currently not known. The sample holds no much larger clone one base away, and base qualities are not on file. From each donor, a single peripheral blood sample of approximately 120 mL on average was drawn into heparinised tubes. Using a panel that included CD45RO, CCR7, CD25, CD127, CD95 and CD27, naive, central memory, regulatory and stem cell-like memory CD4+ T cells were sorted on a BD FACSAria II. Purity was above 95% for every sorted population. PBMCs were isolated right away by Lymphoprep density gradient centrifugation and were stained directly, without culture. So that batch effects would be minimized, each experiment stained and sorted samples in pairs, pairing one healthy donor with one patient. CDR1 and CDR2 are read off the germline V gene as SQVTM and ANQGSEA. A distance of 14 bases separates the germline ends of V and J, which lose 4 bases and 7 bases respectively. The CDR3, cysteine through phenylalanine, is 13 amino acids long. Only CDR3 DNA is held: 39 bases, read in frame from base 1.

The entire amount of isolated RNA was reverse transcribed using the High Capacity cDNA Reverse Transcription Kit, so the sequenced TCRB transcripts were expressed ones. Deep immunoSEQ sequencing was performed on naive, central memory and regulatory T cell samples, with an average of roughly 3.3 million total reads per sample. After sorted cells were lysed in RLT buffer, RNA was extracted with DNase-treated RNeasy Micro or Mini kits, with the choice depending on cell number. To prevent cross-contamination, each cell subset was processed individually, whereas patient and healthy donor samples were processed jointly. TCRB sequences were amplified from cDNA with the immunoSEQ multiplex PCR, producing 87-bp fragments spanning the CDR3 region. Sequencing of the amplicons was performed on the Illumina HiSeq platform. The authors' pipeline ran thus. Synthetic template baselines were used to correct PCR bias computationally, reads within Hamming distance 2 were collapsed together, and singletons that could not be merged were discarded. Reads were aligned to IMGT to assign V, D and J genes, CDR3 length, and insertions or deletions at six rearrangement sites. Within each subset, clonotype counts were normalized to the number of sorted cells before true diversity and Gini coefficients were calculated with the tcR R package. The overlap coefficient, calculated on TCRB nucleotide sequences, was used to measure repertoire sharing. Out-of-frame TCRB sequences from naive cells were analyzed to stand in for the pre-selection repertoire. Here the immuneACCESS table is served through TCRdb, limited to in-frame sequences with V and J called. Missing clones are a known gap in these copies; in checked studies unresolved V genes cover under half, and the rest lacks a known reason. V, J and clone size were drawn from that table, and D and trimming were deduced from the DNA. The sample yields 150,000 to 200,000 clones; about 63% were counted once. The leading ten clones occupy nearly 0.09% of the sample.

This specimen belongs to a study of beta chain features in type 1 diabetes (dated 2018 in TCRdb). Regarding the study in general: Mean age, gender distribution, total cell number and subset yield did not differ between patients and healthy donors. A total of 107,917,701 sorted cells were examined across all samples, and the number of cells per subset was strongly correlated with RNA yield. In the study, recently diagnosed type 1 diabetes patients and matched healthy donors were compared on the TCRB repertoires of their sorted circulating CD4+ T cell subsets. Regulatory and stem cell-like memory subsets were obtained from only 8 patients and about 8 healthy donors, while naive and central memory subsets were obtained from all 30 or so donors. The full study reports these points: Sequencing cDNA rather than genomic DNA could over-represent highly expressing activated cells, although activation and CD3 levels did not differ between groups. Because small numbers of individuals were included in the HLA sub-analyses, any influence of HLA type on TCRB rearrangement was left unresolved. Naive, central memory and regulatory TCRB repertoires appeared to be more alike among patients than among healthy donors. A moderate but significant shortening of TCRB CDR3 length was observed in type 1 diabetes patients in all four CD4+ subsets. Patients with type 1 diabetes made fewer insertions and deleted more nucleotides at VDJ recombination sites, implying thymic rearrangement abnormalities. PCR may preferentially amplify shorter templates, but because patient and control samples were amplified and corrected together, any resulting skew would affect both groups equally.

This clonotype originated in a young man with type 1 diabetes. Sequences were obtained from naive CD4+ T cells from blood. The meaning of the sample's cell subset or site label: true naive CD4+ T cells. The chain was built from TRBV29-1 and TRBJ2-1; TRBD2 is possibly the D segment (6 matching bases). The CDR3 protein sequence reads: CSVGGAKLNEQFF. DNA sequence: TGCAGCGTTGGCGGGGCGAAGTTGAATGAGCAGTTCTTC.